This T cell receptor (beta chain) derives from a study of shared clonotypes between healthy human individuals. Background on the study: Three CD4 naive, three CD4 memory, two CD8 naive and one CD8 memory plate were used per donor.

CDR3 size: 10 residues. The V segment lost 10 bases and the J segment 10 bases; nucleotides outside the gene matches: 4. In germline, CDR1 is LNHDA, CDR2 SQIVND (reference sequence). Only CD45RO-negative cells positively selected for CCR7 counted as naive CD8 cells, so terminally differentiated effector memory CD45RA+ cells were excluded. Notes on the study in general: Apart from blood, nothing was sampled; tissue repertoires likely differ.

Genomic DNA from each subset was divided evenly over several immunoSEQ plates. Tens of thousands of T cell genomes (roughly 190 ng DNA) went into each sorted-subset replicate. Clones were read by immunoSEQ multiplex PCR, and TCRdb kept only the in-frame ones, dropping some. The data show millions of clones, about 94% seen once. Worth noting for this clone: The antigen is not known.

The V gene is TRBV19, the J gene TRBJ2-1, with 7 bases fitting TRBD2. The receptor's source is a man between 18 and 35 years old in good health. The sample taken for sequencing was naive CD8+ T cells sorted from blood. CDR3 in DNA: TGTGCCACCAGGGAGGGCGAGCAGTTCTTC. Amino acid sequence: CATREGEQFF. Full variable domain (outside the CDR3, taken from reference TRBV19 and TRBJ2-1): DGGITQSPKYLFRKEGQNVTLSCEQNLNHDAMYWYRQDPGQGLRLIYYSQIVNDFQKGDIAEGYSVSREKKESFPLTVTSAQKNPTAFYLCATREGEQFFGPGTRLTVL.